The TCR beta chain described here comes from a study of OX40 agonist ivuxolimab in advanced cancers. Whole-study context: Patients were dosed with the agonistic anti-OX40 (CD134) antibody ivuxolimab. Averaging roughly 60 years in age, with a range of 23 to 79, the cohort was approximately 83% male. Study outcomes and limitations: Expanded clones tended on average to be more numerous among CD8+ T cells than CD4+.

This CDR3 is 13 amino acids long. V was trimmed by 1 base and J by 7 bases, leaving 8 bases between them. Looked up from germline, CDR1 is SGHVS and CDR2 is FNYEAQ. About this clone itself: What it recognizes is unknown.

Generated by immunoSEQ multiplex PCR, the TCRdb table keeps only in-frame clones and is missing some. The sample lists roughly 80,000 clones, about 91% occurring once. Patients with autoimmune history or systemic immunosuppression were excluded. This sequence joins TRBV7-6 and TRBJ1-5, with D hard to call. The source of this sequence is an adult with an advanced solid tumor such as melanoma, head and neck, liver or kidney cancer. Sequenced here: CD4+ or CD8+ T cells sorted from blood, sampled in a trial of the OX40 agonist ivuxolimab. The CDR3 loop is CASSLDQNQPQHF. The CDR3 DNA follows: TGTGCCAGCAGCTTAGACCAAAACCAGCCCCAGCATTTT. Looking up the rest from reference TRBV7-6 and TRBJ1-5 gives the full variable domain: GAGVSQSPRYKVTKRGQDVALRCDPISGHVSLYWYRQALGQGPEFLTYFNYEAQQDKSGLPNDRFSAERPEGSISTLTIQRTEQRDSAMYRCASSLDQNQPQHFGDGTRLSIL.